The source of this T cell receptor beta chain is a study of cytotoxic CD8 clonotypes in ibrutinib-treated CLL. In regard to this clone: Antigen unknown.

V lost 0 bases and J lost 3, with 18 bases in between. The CDR3 totals 17 residues. The germline CDR1 and CDR2 sequences are GTSNPN and SVGIG (reference sequence). General study findings and limits: Sustained-remission and progressing patients were not sampled at matched times.

Sequencing was designed to attain a depth spanning 1 in 200,000 to 1 in 1 million T cells. Data came from immunoSEQ multiplex PCR; TCRdb stores just in-frame clones and leaves some out. The sample lists hundreds of thousands of clones; around three quarters were seen once. The TCR comes from a human donor with chronic lymphocytic leukemia. The sequenced sample was PBMCs, obtained after 24 months of ibrutinib treatment. V usage is TRBV30 and J usage is TRBJ1-5; possible D gene TRBD1, 5 bases. CDR3 nucleotide sequence: TGTGCCTGGAGTGTACTATCGGGGGGGTCGGCCAATCAGCCCCAGCATTTT. Its protein product is CAWSVLSGGSANQPQHF.